The 30 T cell receptor beta chains below come from one sample, sequenced in a study of T cell responses to AZD1222 COVID-19 vaccine. TCRdb's table, derived via immunoSEQ multiplex PCR, lists solely in-frame clones and lacks some. The table shows 150,000 to 160,000 clones, with around 86% occurring only once. The specimen comprised peripheral blood, sampled 28 days after the second AZD1222 dose. The receptors stem from an adult who received the AZD1222 COVID-19 vaccine.

The chain combines TRBV10-3 with TRBJ1-1; no definite D call. Trimming cost V 3 bases and J 7 bases, with 6 bases left between them. There are 11 residues in the CDR3. The germline gives CDR1 ENHRY, CDR2 SYGVKD. CDR3 nucleotide sequence: TGTGCCATCAGTGATGGGATTGAAGCTTTCTTT. Protein sequence: CAISDGIEAFF.

The V and J genes are TRBV24-1 and TRBJ2-5; D might be TRBD1 (6 bases). CDR1 is KGHDR, CDR2 SFDVKD, per germline. V shed 3 bases and J shed 5 bases, with 18 bases lying between them. The CDR3 covers 16 residues. CDR3 protein: CATSDPSGAGVETQYF. The DNA for the CDR3 is TGTGCCACCAGTGATCCTTCAGGGGCAGGTGTGGAGACCCAGTACTTC.

The chain combines TRBV9 with TRBJ1-4; the D is unclear. The V end was cut by 0 bases, the J end by 0 bases, with 6 bases between. Germline V CDR1 and CDR2: SGDLS, YYNGEE. The CDR3 has 15 amino acids. The chain's CDR3 is CASSVGLTTNEKLFF. DNA for the CDR3: TGTGCCAGCAGCGTAGGATTGACAACTAATGAAAAACTGTTTTTT.

The V gene is TRBV6-5, the J gene TRBJ1-6, with 10 bases lining up with TRBD1. Germline CDR1 reads MNHEY; CDR2 reads SVGAGI. V lost 0 bases to trimming and J lost 7 bases; unmatched junction nucleotides: 0. The CDR3 length is 15 residues. CDR3 region: CASSYSGQGNSPLHF. CDR3 DNA sequence: TGTGCCAGCAGTTACTCGGGACAGGGGAATTCACCCCTCCACTTT.

The chain combines TRBV7-9 with TRBJ2-2; no firm D call. Germline V gene lookup returns CDR1 SEHNR and CDR2 FQNEAQ (reference sequence). V gave up 3 bases and J gave up 4 bases, with 12 bases separating them. The CDR3 sequence is 15 residues long. CDR3 sequence reads: CASSFKLGLTGELFF. CDR3 nucleotide sequence: TGTGCCAGCAGCTTTAAATTGGGTCTCACCGGGGAGCTGTTTTTT.

The rearrangement uses TRBV6-6 and TRBJ2-5; 12 nucleotides match TRBD2. This CDR3 is 14 amino acids long. Germline values: CDR1 MNHNY, CDR2 SVGAGI (reference sequence). V shed 7 bases and J 5 bases; nucleotides not matched to a gene: 5. CDR3 bases: TGTGCCAGCACTCTAGCGGGAGGGGGGGAGACCCAGTACTTC. Protein product: CASTLAGGGETQYF.

This clone was seen only once. The chain is built from TRBV19 and TRBJ1-4; tentatively, D is TRBD1 (6 bases). Germline CDR1 LNHDA, CDR2 SQIVND (reference sequence). The CDR3 runs to 15 residues. V was shortened by 4 bases and J by 3 bases, with 12 bases between the two germline ends. In DNA form, the CDR3 reads TGTGCCAGTAGTACCGGGGGCGCGGCTAATGAAAAACTGTTTTTT. Protein product: CASSTGGAANEKLFF.

This chain uses TRBV9 with TRBJ2-1; TRBD2 matches 7 bases. CDR1 and CDR2 (germline): SGDLS, YYNGEE. V gave up 3 bases and J gave up 7 bases; unmatched junction bases: 13. The CDR3 length is 16 residues. The CDR3 region is CASSEVAGGVVNEQFF. Here the CDR3 DNA reads TGTGCCAGCAGCGAAGTAGCGGGTGGGGTGGTGAATGAGCAGTTCTTC.

This clone appeared once. This chain uses TRBV5-4 with TRBJ2-3; unclear D gene. CDR3 size: 14 residues. Germline loops: CDR1 SGHNT, CDR2 YYREEE (reference sequence). Deletions cut 2 bases from V and 2 bases from J, with 9 bases between. The DNA of the CDR3 is TGTGCCAGCAGCTTAGAGGCGAACACAGATACGCAGTATTTT. Translation gives CASSLEANTDTQYF.

In this sample, this clone turned up once. The chain joins TRBV7-3 to TRBJ2-3, with no clear D. The V gene's germline CDR1 is SGHTA and CDR2 FQGTGA. The V end lost 2 bases, the J end lost 0 bases, and 9 bases lay between the germline ends. The length of the CDR3 is 15 residues. CDR3 DNA: TGTGCCAGCAGCTTAGGCCAGCCTAGCACAGATACGCAGTATTTT. The encoded protein is CASSLGQPSTDTQYF.

This chain connects TRBV6-2 or TRBV6-3 to TRBJ2-6; D may be TRBD1 (5 bases). Deletions cut 5 bases from V and 0 bases from J, with 17 bases between. The CDR3 runs to 18 residues. Germline lookup yields CDR1 MNHEY and CDR2 SVGEGT. The CDR3 sequence: CASSKGWGRPSGANVLTF. The CDR3 bases are TGTGCCAGCAGTAAAGGCTGGGGCAGGCCCTCTGGGGCCAACGTCCTGACTTTC.

This rearrangement joins TRBV7-9 to TRBJ1-3; no reliable D call. Germline values: CDR1 SEHNR, CDR2 FQNEAQ (reference sequence). V lost 1 base and J lost 0, with 10 bases in between. The CDR3 contains 16 residues. CDR3 loop: CASSLEGLVSGNTIYF. In DNA, the CDR3 is TGTGCCAGCAGCTTAGAAGGGCTCGTCTCTGGAAACACCATATATTTT.

This clone came up a few times. The chain has TRBV29-1 and TRBJ2-7; 15 bases fit TRBD2. Germline V lookup: CDR1 SQVTM, CDR2 ANQGSEA. The CDR3 has 15 amino acids. The V and J ends lost 6 bases and 4 bases, in that order; junction bases with no gene match: 7. CDR3: CSVAGLAGGQYEQYF. The CDR3 nucleotides read TGCAGCGTCGCCGGACTAGCGGGAGGGCAGTACGAGCAGTACTTC.

The rearrangement links TRBV6-5 to TRBJ1-1; 8 nucleotides line up with TRBD1. CDR1 and CDR2 from the germline V gene are MNHEY and SVGAGI. The CDR3 covers 14 residues. Germline trimming cut 6 bases from V and 4 bases from J; bases unmatched to any gene: 7. The CDR3 DNA reads as TGTGCCAGCAGGCGGACAGGGCAGGGCACTGAAGCTTTCTTT. Protein product: CASRRTGQGTEAFF.

The V call is TRBV19, the J call TRBJ2-7; TRBD1 matches at 8 bases. CDR3 length equals 14 residues. J lost 2 bases, V lost 5 bases, and 5 bases had no gene match. Germline values: CDR1 LNHDA, CDR2 SQIVND (reference sequence). CDR3: CASSWGQAPYEQYF. In DNA, the CDR3 is TGTGCCAGTAGTTGGGGACAGGCCCCCTACGAGCAGTACTTC.

This clone showed up just once. V usage is TRBV28 and J usage is TRBJ2-2; 8 bases agree with TRBD1. Trimming took 7 bases from V and 0 from J; bases not matched to a gene: 13. The germline CDR1 and CDR2 sequences are MDHEN and SYDVKM. The CDR3 length is 18 residues. The CDR3, as DNA: TGTGCCAGCACCGACAGGGGCGCCGAAGGGCCGAACACCGGGGAGCTGTTTTTT. Its translation: CASTDRGAEGPNTGELFF.

V is TRBV4-1 and J is TRBJ1-3, with 7 nucleotides matching TRBD1. The CDR3 sequence is 15 residues long. Germline V lookup: CDR1 MGHRA, CDR2 YSYEKL. The junction had 7 bases not matched to a gene; V was cut back by 5 bases and J by 3 bases. CDR3 in DNA: TGCGCCAGCAGCTTGGACAGGTTCGGTGGAAACACCATATATTTT. Residues: CASSLDRFGGNTIYF.

This chain joins TRBV15 and TRBJ1-1; D is unclear. CDR3 size: 14 residues. The V end was cut by 1 base, the J end by 3 bases, with 9 bases between. Germline CDR1 and CDR2: LNHNV and YYDKDF (reference sequence). The CDR3 region has the DNA TGTGCCACCAGCAGAGCTCCAAGGGACACTGAAGCTTTCTTT. This translates into CATSRAPRDTEAFF.

V usage is TRBV5-1 and J usage is TRBJ2-1; 9 bases agree with TRBD2. Germline trimming cut 0 bases from V and 4 bases from J; bases unmatched to any gene: 8. This CDR3 is 17 amino acids long. The germline CDR1 and CDR2 sequences are SGHRS and YFSETQ. For the CDR3, the DNA is TGCGCCAGCAGCTTGGGACTAGCGGCAGGCCCTTACAATGAGCAGTTCTTC. Translating gives CASSLGLAAGPYNEQFF.

V usage is TRBV6-2 or TRBV6-3 and J usage is TRBJ1-5, with a possible D match to TRBD1 (5 bases). Trimming shortened V by 3 bases and J by 6 bases, and 15 bases separated the two germline ends. This CDR3 is 15 amino acids long. Germline CDR1 and CDR2: MNHEY and SVGEGT. The CDR3 loop reads CASSYSGLGGQPQHF. Written as DNA, the CDR3 is TGTGCCAGCAGTTATTCGGGACTTGGGGGTCAGCCCCAGCATTTT.

V is TRBV20-1 and J is TRBJ1-1; D is ambiguous. CDR3 length equals 11 residues. The germline gives CDR1 DFQATT, CDR2 SNEGSKA (reference sequence). CDR3 sequence: CSHTRHTEAFF. The CDR3 DNA sequence: TGCAGCCACACGCGACACACTGAAGCTTTCTTT.

The rearrangement joins TRBV5-8 to TRBJ2-3, with a tentative D call TRBD1 (5 bases). This CDR3 has 15 amino acids. Per the germline V gene, CDR1 is SGHTS and CDR2 is YDEGEE. The ends were cut back, 0 bases at V and 3 bases at J, with 11 bases in the middle. The CDR3 loop reads CASSLGQGTTDTQYF. Written as DNA, the CDR3 is TGTGCCAGCAGCTTGGGGCAGGGTACGACAGATACGCAGTATTTT.

This clone was counted a single time. The V call is TRBV4-3, the J call TRBJ2-6; the match to TRBD1 covers 7 bases. CDR3 length: 18 amino acids. The V segment lost 0 bases and the J segment 0 bases; nucleotides outside the gene matches: 5. Germline CDR1 reads LGHNA; CDR2 reads YSLEER. For the CDR3, the DNA is TGCGCCAGCAGCCAAGACCCGGGACAGCTCTCTGGGGCCAACGTCCTGACTTTC. Protein product: CASSQDPGQLSGANVLTF.

The chain uses TRBV6-5 and TRBJ2-3; the D is unclear. CDR1 and CDR2 from the germline V gene are MNHEY and SVGAGI. The CDR3 consists of 15 residues. V was clipped by 7 bases and J by 2 bases, with 16 bases between them. The chain's CDR3 is CASNRQDPITDTQYF. In DNA form, the CDR3 reads TGTGCCAGCAACAGACAAGACCCGATCACAGATACGCAGTATTTT.

The rearrangement links TRBV6-6 to TRBJ2-7; 7 bases line up with TRBD1. The germline CDR1 and CDR2 sequences are MNHNY and SVGAGI (reference sequence). V lost 6 bases, J lost 5 bases, and 4 bases stayed unmatched. The CDR3 sequence is 12 residues long. CDR3 sequence reads: CASRSDRDEQYF. The CDR3, as DNA: TGTGCCAGCAGAAGTGACAGGGACGAGCAGTACTTC.

With regard to this clone: An end of the junction does not agree with germline; a read error may underlie this. The V and J genes are TRBV28 and TRBJ1-1, with D unclear. This CDR3 is 14 amino acids long. CDR1 is MDHEN and CDR2 is SYDVKM in the germline V gene. The chain's CDR3 is CASILSQMNTEAFF. CDR3 DNA sequence: TGTGCCAGCATTTTATCCCAGATGAACACTGAAGCTTTCTTT.

For the CDR3, the DNA is TGTGCCAGTAGTATGACTAGCGGAGCTTACAATGAGCAGTTCTTC. Translated: CASSMTSGAYNEQFF. The chain recombines TRBV19 with TRBJ2-1, with 9 bases lining up with TRBD2. The CDR3 length is 15 residues. Germline V gene lookup returns CDR1 LNHDA and CDR2 SQIVND (reference sequence). The J segment lost 4 bases and the V segment lost 3 bases, leaving 4 bases of the junction unmatched.

This clone was counted only a few times. The V call is TRBV19, the J call TRBJ1-2; TRBD1 agrees at 10 bases. The CDR3 runs to 14 residues. Germline trimming cut 5 bases from V and 4 bases from J; bases unmatched to any gene: 4. Per germline, CDR1 LNHDA and CDR2 SQIVND (reference sequence). CDR3 coding DNA: TGTGCCAGTAGTGGGACAGGGGTCCGCTATGGCTACACCTTC. Its translation: CASSGTGVRYGYTF. The variable domain in full, with the rest retrieved from reference TRBV19 and TRBJ1-2, is DGGITQSPKYLFRKEGQNVTLSCEQNLNHDAMYWYRQDPGQGLRLIYYSQIVNDFQKGDIAEGYSVSREKKESFPLTVTSAQKNPTAFYLCASSGTGVRYGYTFGSGTRLTVV.

The chain couples TRBV28 to TRBJ2-1; 10 nucleotides line up with TRBD2. V shed 5 bases, J shed 10 bases, and the junction held 11 bases outside the gene matches. CDR1 and CDR2 (germline): MDHEN, SYDVKM. This CDR3 has 15 residues. CDR3 residues: CASSPGTSAPGEQFF. DNA of the CDR3: TGTGCCAGCAGTCCCGGGACTAGCGCCCCAGGGGAGCAGTTCTTC.

The chain carries TRBV7-2 and TRBJ2-5, with 9 bases fitting TRBD1. Per germline, CDR1 SGHTA and CDR2 FQGNSA. V lost 6 bases, J lost 5 bases, and 13 bases stayed unmatched. The CDR3 has 16 amino acids. The DNA for the CDR3 is TGTGCCAGCAGTCGAAACACAGGGGGCAGGGCGGAGACCCAGTACTTC. Encoded protein: CASSRNTGGRAETQYF.